This T cell receptor beta chain emerged from a study of cytomegalovirus exposure and HLA in healthy donors. With respect to this clone: Its antigen is not known.

The PCR had 60 Vbeta and 13 Jbeta primers. The repertoire was sequenced with immunoSEQ multiplex PCR; TCRdb's copy has only in-frame clones and lacks some. The sample consists of 90,000 to 120,000 clones, 81% of them appearing once. Regarding the study as a whole: The authors later found HLA-associated TCR beta chains more clonally expanded than equally common others. Across all donors, roughly uniform sequencing depth was an assumption of the presence/absence analyses.

The specimen sequenced was PBMCs. The receptor's source is a man under 40 in good health and CMV-seronegative.

This CDR3 reads CASSIRGDQPQHF. CDR3 sequence (DNA): TGTGCCAGTAGTATCAGGGGCGATCAGCCCCAGCATTTT. J is TRBJ1-5 and V is TRBV19, with D perhaps TRBD1 (6 bases). The germline V gene encodes CDR1 LNHDA and CDR2 SQIVND (reference sequence). Trimming cost V 3 bases and J 5 bases, with 8 bases left between them. The CDR3 length is 13 residues.